The clone carrying this T cell receptor (beta chain) was seen a few times. The antigen remains unidentified. Preparation of the TCRbeta library was carried out with unique molecular identifiers. In TCRdb, the PCR reads were re-called with MiXCR into one record per CDR3 protein. The sample lists some 600,000 distinct CDR3 sequences, 13% occurring once. This entry comes from a study of T-cell reconstitution after alpha-beta-depleted transplantation in children. General study results and limits: From surviving recipient T cells and thymic progenitors came the high day-60 TCRbeta diversity observed in some patients.

This material consisted of PBMCs, mostly from graft donor cells, taken 360 days after TCRalphabeta/CD19-depleted stem cell transplant. The clonotype was recovered from a male patient under 18 who had a stem cell transplant for acute myeloid leukemia, so the T cells may come from the graft donor.

The CDR3 DNA reads as TGTGCCAGCAGCTTGAGTAGGACTGAAGCTTTCTTT. Residues: CASSLSRTEAFF. The chain is built from TRBV7-8 and TRBJ1-1; D gene unclear. Germline V lookup: CDR1 SGHVS, CDR2 FQNEAQ. The V end was cut by 3 bases, the J end by 5 bases, with 7 bases between. CDR3 size: 12 residues.